The 18 T cell receptor beta chains presented below share a single source sample, sequenced in a study of cytomegalovirus exposure and HLA in healthy donors. In the PCR, 60 Vbeta and 13 Jbeta primers were used. Using immunoSEQ multiplex PCR, the repertoire was profiled, and TCRdb retains in-frame clones only, with some absent. The table includes 100,000 to 150,000 clones, 60% to 80% detected once. Source material: PBMCs. The receptors shown here come from a man younger than 40 in good health and CMV-seronegative.

The chain combines TRBV10-1 with TRBJ2-7, with 7 bases that match TRBD2. Per the germline V gene, CDR1 is WNHNN and CDR2 is SYGVQD (reference sequence). Trimming removed 6 bases from V and 6 bases from J; junction bases left unmatched: 11. There are 14 residues in the CDR3. In DNA, the CDR3 is TGCGCCAGCAGACCCGGGACTACGGCGGGCGAGCAGTACTTC. It codes for CASRPGTTAGEQYF.

V gene TRBV19 combines with J gene TRBJ2-1; 11 bases align to TRBD2. Germline values: CDR1 LNHDA, CDR2 SQIVND (reference sequence). The junction had 9 bases not matched to a gene; V was cut back by 5 bases and J by 3 bases. The CDR3 spans 17 residues. The CDR3 region is CASSRDRLAGFYNEQFF. CDR3 DNA sequence: TGTGCCAGTAGTCGCGACCGACTAGCGGGGTTCTACAATGAGCAGTTCTTC.

The J gene is TRBJ2-7, the V gene TRBV6-6; D not certain. This CDR3 comprises 12 residues. Germline V lookup: CDR1 MNHNY, CDR2 SVGAGI (reference sequence). The V end lost 11 bases, the J end lost 1 base, and 12 bases lay between the germline ends. The CDR3 coding sequence is TGTGCCGTTAGACTCAAGTCCTACGAGCAGTACTTC. This codes for CAVRLKSYEQYF.

The rearrangement uses TRBV7-8 and TRBJ1-6, with D tentatively TRBD1 (6 bases). The ends were cut back, 6 bases at V and 10 bases at J, with 16 bases in the middle. Germline V CDR1 and CDR2: SGHVS, FQNEAQ. This CDR3 contains 14 residues. The CDR3 region has the DNA TGTGCCAGCAGGCGACAAACAGGGTCCTCACCCCTCCACTTT. It translates to CASRRQTGSSPLHF.

The V call is TRBV7-3, the J call TRBJ1-5; D possibly corresponds to TRBD1 (6 bases). Germline CDR1 SGHTA, CDR2 FQGTGA. This CDR3 spans 13 amino acids. The V end was cut by 5 bases, the J end by 8 bases, with 13 bases between. CDR3 residues: CASSRGGKEPQHF. In DNA, the CDR3 is TGTGCCAGCAGCCGGGGGGGCAAGGAGCCCCAGCATTTT. The whole variable domain, remainder taken from reference TRBV7-3 and TRBJ1-5, is GAGVSQTPSNKVTEKGKYVELRCDPISGHTALYWYRQSLGQGPEFLIYFQGTGAADDSGLPNDRFFAVRPEGSVSTLKIQRTERGDSAVYLCASSRGGKEPQHFGDGTRLSIL.

The rearrangement joins TRBV30 to TRBJ1-6, with unresolved D. The CDR3 spans 12 residues. V was cut by 0 bases and J by 13 bases, with 10 bases left in between. Germline CDR1 and CDR2: GTSNPN and SVGIG (reference sequence). The CDR3 spells CAWSVSMAPLHF. The CDR3, as DNA: TGTGCCTGGAGTGTTTCCATGGCCCCCCTCCACTTT.

The chain combines TRBV11-2 with TRBJ2-1; TRBD2 matches 9 bases. The CDR3 sequence is 16 residues long. J lost 12 bases, V lost 5 bases, and 17 bases had no gene match. In germline, CDR1 is SGHAT, CDR2 FQNNGV. CDR3 DNA: TGTGCCAGCAGCAGCACAAGCTTTTTGCGGGGGGGCCTGCAGTTCTTC. Its protein is CASSSTSFLRGGLQFF.

This clone has just a few counts. This chain links TRBV30 with TRBJ1-2; D may be TRBD1 (5 bases). The length of the CDR3 is 15 residues. Per the germline V gene, CDR1 is GTSNPN and CDR2 is SVGIG (reference sequence). The ends were cut back, 4 bases at V and 3 bases at J, with 18 bases in the middle. The CDR3 loop reads CAWNKWWGKDYGYTF. As DNA, the CDR3 is TGTGCCTGGAACAAATGGTGGGGCAAGGACTATGGCTACACCTTC.

The rearrangement joins TRBV2 to TRBJ2-7, with 12 bases identical to TRBD2. The CDR3 is 15 residues long. The V gene end was trimmed by 6 bases and the J gene end by 2 bases; junction bases not matched to a gene: 5. The germline V gene has CDR1 SNHLY and CDR2 FYNNEI. The CDR3 DNA sequence: TGTGCCAGCAGGGCTAGCGGGGGGGCAACCTACGAGCAGTACTTC. This sequence encodes CASRASGGATYEQYF.

The chain carries TRBV6-1 and TRBJ2-7; D is perhaps TRBD1 (6 bases). The germline V gene has CDR1 MNHNS and CDR2 SASEGT. V shed 8 bases and J shed 1 base, with 18 bases lying between them. This CDR3 is built from 15 residues. This chain's CDR3 is CASQAMEGGSYEQYF. The CDR3 coding sequence is TGTGCCAGCCAGGCAATGGAAGGGGGTTCCTACGAGCAGTACTTC.

This chain links TRBV11-2 with TRBJ1-1; no definite D call. CDR1 and CDR2 (germline): SGHAT, FQNNGV. This CDR3 has 13 amino acids. V lost 2 bases and J lost 4, with 8 bases in between. CDR3 nucleotides: TGTGCCAGCAGCTTACCCGAGGGCACTGAAGCTTTCTTT. The encoded protein is CASSLPEGTEAFF.

V gene TRBV18 combines with J gene TRBJ2-1, with 9 bases lining up with TRBD2. There are 16 residues in the CDR3. In germline, CDR1 is KGHSH, CDR2 LQKENI. V lost 3 bases to trimming and J lost 8 bases; unmatched junction nucleotides: 11. In DNA form, the CDR3 reads TGTGCCAGCTCACCGGACGTAGCGGGGGCCTCGGATGAGCAGTTCTTC. Its protein product is CASSPDVAGASDEQFF. Together with reference TRBV18 and TRBJ2-1, the CDR3 gives the full variable domain: NAGVMQNPRHLVRRRGQEARLRCSPMKGHSHVYWYRQLPEEGLKFMVYLQKENIIDESGMPKERFSAEFPKEGPSILRIQQVVRGDSAAYFCASSPDVAGASDEQFFGPGTRLTVL.

The chain carries TRBV28 and TRBJ2-1; TRBD2 agrees at 10 bases. Germline V CDR1 and CDR2: MDHEN, SYDVKM. V trimming: 8 bases; J trimming: 5 bases; junction bases outside the gene matches: 6. The CDR3 runs 14 residues. The CDR3 region has the DNA TGTGCCAGCCTAGTAGCGGGGGGCCACAATGAGCAGTTCTTC. This translates into CASLVAGGHNEQFF.

The genes are TRBV6-5 and TRBJ1-1; D gene ambiguous. This CDR3 region has 13 residues. In germline, CDR1 is MNHEY, CDR2 SVGAGI. The V and J ends lost 5 bases and 5 bases respectively, with 12 bases between them. CDR3 region: CASSRASGTEAFF. CDR3 DNA: TGTGCCAGCAGTCGGGCCTCGGGGACTGAAGCTTTCTTT.

The chain uses TRBV7-9 and TRBJ2-5; 10 bases align to TRBD1. With 3 bases clipped from V and 7 bases from J, the junction kept 5 bases outside the gene matches. The germline CDR1 and CDR2 sequences are SEHNR and FQNEAQ (reference sequence). The CDR3 has 14 residues. Here the CDR3 reads CASSLGQGPGTQYF. As DNA, the CDR3 is TGTGCCAGCAGCTTGGGACAGGGGCCAGGGACCCAGTACTTC.

The V and J genes are TRBV7-3 and TRBJ1-1; weak D call: TRBD1 (6 bases). Germline lookup yields CDR1 SGHTA and CDR2 FQGTGA. The CDR3 is 14 residues long. The germline V and J ends were trimmed by 4 bases and 9 bases, with 18 bases remaining between them. CDR3 nucleotide sequence: TGTGCCAGCAGCTCCCCGGAGAGGGGGGGGAAAGCTTTCTTT. Its translation: CASSSPERGGKAFF.

This clone came up a few times. The rearrangement joins TRBV2 to TRBJ2-7; D unclear. Trimming shortened V by 1 base and J by 3 bases, and 16 bases separated the two germline ends. Looked up from germline, CDR1 is SNHLY and CDR2 is FYNNEI. This CDR3 region has 16 residues. CDR3 protein: CASSEGLVLELYEQYF. DNA of the CDR3: TGTGCCAGCAGTGAAGGTCTAGTCCTTGAGCTCTACGAGCAGTACTTC.

This sequence joins TRBV7-9 and TRBJ2-7, with 8 positions matching TRBD2. After removal of 3 bases from V and 7 bases from J, the junction contained 5 bases not matched to a gene. There are 13 residues in the CDR3. CDR1 is SEHNR and CDR2 is FQNEAQ in the germline V gene (reference sequence). Written as DNA, the CDR3 is TGTGCCAGCAGCTTCGGGGGGGCTGGGGAGCAGTACTTC. Translating it yields CASSFGGAGEQYF.